Listed here is a single T cell receptor (beta chain). The study recruited people aged about 18 to 95 years across around 23 US areas. Cohort allocation depended upon clinical history that participants reported. All recovered Cohort 3 donors got two negative PCRs, got clearance, or saw symptom resolution. Original processing methods: Amplifying reference gene primers gave estimates of nucleated cell counts. Here immunoSEQ multiplex PCR was the method, and the copy in TCRdb shows in-frame clones only, minus some. V, J and clone size derive from that table, while D and trimming were established from the DNA sequence. The repertoire holds fewer than 350,000 clones, with 87% as singletons. This record comes from a study of blood T cell repertoires in COVID-19. The germline CDR1 and CDR2 sequences are MNHEY and SVGAGI. The ends were cut back, 7 bases at V and 0 bases at J, with 13 bases in the middle. This CDR3 is 15 amino acids long.

The sequence derives from a woman aged 40-49 years who had recovered from COVID-19. What was sequenced was PBMCs or T cells enriched from blood (not recorded which). The chain combines TRBV6-5 with TRBJ1-3; D call uncertain. CDR3 in DNA: TGTGCCAGCACCCAAGCGGAGAGCTCTGGAAACACCATATATTTT. Protein product: CASTQAESSGNTIYF.